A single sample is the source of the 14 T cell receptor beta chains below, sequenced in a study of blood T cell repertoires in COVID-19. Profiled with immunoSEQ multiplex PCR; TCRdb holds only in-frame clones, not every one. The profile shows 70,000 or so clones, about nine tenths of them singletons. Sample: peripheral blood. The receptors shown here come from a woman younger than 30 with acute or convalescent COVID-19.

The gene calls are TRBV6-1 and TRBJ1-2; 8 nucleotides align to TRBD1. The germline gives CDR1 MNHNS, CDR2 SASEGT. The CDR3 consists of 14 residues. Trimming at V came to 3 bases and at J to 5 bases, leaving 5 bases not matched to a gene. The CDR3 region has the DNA TGTGCCAGCAGTGATGGACAGGGACATTATGGCTACACCTTC. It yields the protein CASSDGQGHYGYTF.

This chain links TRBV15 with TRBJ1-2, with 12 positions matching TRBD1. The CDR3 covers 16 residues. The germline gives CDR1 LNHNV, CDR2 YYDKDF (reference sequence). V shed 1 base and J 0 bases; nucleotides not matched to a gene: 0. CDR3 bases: TGTGCCACCAGCAGAGGGGACAGGGGGCCTAACTATGGCTACACCTTC. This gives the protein CATSRGDRGPNYGYTF.

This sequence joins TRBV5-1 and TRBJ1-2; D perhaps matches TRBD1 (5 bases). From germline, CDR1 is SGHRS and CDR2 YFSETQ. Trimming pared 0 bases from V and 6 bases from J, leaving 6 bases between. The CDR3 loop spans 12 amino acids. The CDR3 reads CASSLGGDGYTF. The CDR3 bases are TGCGCCAGCAGCTTGGGGGGCGATGGCTACACCTTC.

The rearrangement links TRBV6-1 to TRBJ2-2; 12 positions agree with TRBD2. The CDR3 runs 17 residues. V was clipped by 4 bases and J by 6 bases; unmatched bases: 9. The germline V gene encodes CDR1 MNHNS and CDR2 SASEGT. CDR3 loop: CASSGGLAGTTAGELFF. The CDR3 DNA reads TGTGCCAGCAGTGGAGGACTAGCGGGGACCACAGCCGGGGAGCTGTTTTTT.

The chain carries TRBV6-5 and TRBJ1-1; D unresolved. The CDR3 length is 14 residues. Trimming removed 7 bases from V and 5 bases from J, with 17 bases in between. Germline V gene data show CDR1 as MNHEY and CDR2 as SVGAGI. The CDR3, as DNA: TGTGCCAGCATAGGAACACGGTCGGGAACTGAAGCTTTCTTT. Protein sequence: CASIGTRSGTEAFF.

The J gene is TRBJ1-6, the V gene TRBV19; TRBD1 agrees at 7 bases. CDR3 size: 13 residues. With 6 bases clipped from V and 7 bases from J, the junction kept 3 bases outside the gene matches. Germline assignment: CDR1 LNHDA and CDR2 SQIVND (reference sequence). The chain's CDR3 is CASRLTGNSPLHF. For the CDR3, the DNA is TGTGCCAGTAGATTGACAGGGAATTCACCCCTCCACTTT.

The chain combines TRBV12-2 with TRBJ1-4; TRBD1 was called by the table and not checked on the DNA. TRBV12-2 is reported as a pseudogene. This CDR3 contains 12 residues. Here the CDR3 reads CASGQINEKLFF. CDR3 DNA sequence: TGTGCAAGCGGACAGATTAATGAAAAACTGTTTTTT.

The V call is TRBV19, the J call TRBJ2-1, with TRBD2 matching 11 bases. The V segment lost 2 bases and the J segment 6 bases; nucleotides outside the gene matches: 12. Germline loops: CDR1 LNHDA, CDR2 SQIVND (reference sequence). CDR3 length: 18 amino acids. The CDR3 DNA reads TGTGCCAGTAGTATAACTGTTAGGGTAGCGGGAGGGTTCAATGAGCAGTTCTTC. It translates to CASSITVRVAGGFNEQFF.

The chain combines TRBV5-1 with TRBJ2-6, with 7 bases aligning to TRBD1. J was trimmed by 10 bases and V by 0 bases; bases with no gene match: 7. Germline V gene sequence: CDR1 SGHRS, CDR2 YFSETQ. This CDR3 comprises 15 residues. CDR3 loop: CASSLGTGDGNVLTF. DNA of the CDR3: TGCGCCAGCAGCTTGGGAACAGGGGATGGGAACGTCCTGACTTTC. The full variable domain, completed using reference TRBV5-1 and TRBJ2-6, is KAGVTQTPRYLIKTRGQQVTLSCSPISGHRSVSWYQQTPGQGLQFLFEYFSETQRNKGNFPGRFSGRQFSNSRSEMNVSTLELGDSALYLCASSLGTGDGNVLTFGAGSRLTVL.

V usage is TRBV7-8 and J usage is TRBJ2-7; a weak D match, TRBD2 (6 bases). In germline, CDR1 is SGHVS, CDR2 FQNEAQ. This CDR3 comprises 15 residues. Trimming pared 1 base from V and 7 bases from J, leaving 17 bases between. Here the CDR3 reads CASSLVRQGGGEQYF. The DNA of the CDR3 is TGTGCCAGCAGCTTAGTTCGGCAGGGAGGAGGGGAGCAGTACTTC. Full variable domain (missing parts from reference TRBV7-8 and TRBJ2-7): GAGVSQSPRYKVAKRGQDVALRCDPISGHVSLFWYQQALGQGPEFLTYFQNEAQLDKSGLPSDRFFAERPEGSVSTLKIQRTQQEDSAVYLCASSLVRQGGGEQYFGPGTRLTVT.

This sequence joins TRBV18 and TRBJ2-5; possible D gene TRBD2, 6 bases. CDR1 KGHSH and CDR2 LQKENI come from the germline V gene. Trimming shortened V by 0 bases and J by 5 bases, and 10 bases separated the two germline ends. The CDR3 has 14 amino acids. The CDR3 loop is CASSPPSGSETQYF. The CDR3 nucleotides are TGTGCCAGCTCACCACCGTCCGGGAGCGAGACCCAGTACTTC.

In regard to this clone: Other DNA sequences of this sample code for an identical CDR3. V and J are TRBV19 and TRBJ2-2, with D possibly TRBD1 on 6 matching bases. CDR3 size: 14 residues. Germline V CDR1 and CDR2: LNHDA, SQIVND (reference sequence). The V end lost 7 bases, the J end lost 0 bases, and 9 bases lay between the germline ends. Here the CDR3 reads CASKRQANTGELFF. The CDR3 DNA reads TGTGCCAGTAAGAGACAGGCGAACACCGGGGAGCTGTTTTTT.

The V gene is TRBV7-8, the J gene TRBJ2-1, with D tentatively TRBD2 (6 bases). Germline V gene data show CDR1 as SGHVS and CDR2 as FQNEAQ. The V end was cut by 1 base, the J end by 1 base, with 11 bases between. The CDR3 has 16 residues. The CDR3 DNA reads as TGTGCCAGCAGCTTAGAAGTTAGCGGTTCCTACAATGAGCAGTTCTTC. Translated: CASSLEVSGSYNEQFF.

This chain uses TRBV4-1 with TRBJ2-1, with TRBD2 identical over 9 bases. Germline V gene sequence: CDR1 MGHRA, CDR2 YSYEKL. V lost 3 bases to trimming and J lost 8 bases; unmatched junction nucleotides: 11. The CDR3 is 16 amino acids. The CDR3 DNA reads TGCGCCAGCAGCCAGTACCCTAGCGGGGCCGGGGATGAGCAGTTCTTC. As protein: CASSQYPSGAGDEQFF.